A single sample is the source of the 28 T cell receptor beta chains below, sequenced in a study of cytomegalovirus exposure and HLA in healthy donors listed by TCRdb under 2017. The library was built by means of the immunoSEQ multiplex PCR assay. For the multiplex PCR, a mixture combining 60 forward primers for TCR Vbeta segments and 13 reverse primers for TCR Jbeta segments was used. TCRdb mirrors the immuneACCESS table, restricted to in-frame sequences. Some clones are absent from its copies; in checked studies, under half trace to an unresolved V gene, and the reason for the others is unknown. The sample table records 100,000 to 150,000 clones; approximately 81% of these occur just once. The ten largest clones represent about 3.9% of the sample. The sample was PBMCs. The receptors stem from a man aged 18 to 30 in good health and CMV-seropositive.

This sequence joins TRBV19 and TRBJ2-7, with 9 positions matching TRBD1. The V segment lost 1 base and the J segment 5 bases; nucleotides outside the gene matches: 6. Germline-derived CDR1 and CDR2 are LNHDA and SQIVND (reference sequence). CDR3 length: 15 residues. The CDR3 DNA is TGTGCCAGTAGTATAGCCGGGACAGGGATCCACGAGCAGTACTTC. Its protein product is CASSIAGTGIHEQYF. The variable domain in full, with the rest retrieved from reference TRBV19 and TRBJ2-7, is DGGITQSPKYLFRKEGQNVTLSCEQNLNHDAMYWYRQDPGQGLRLIYYSQIVNDFQKGDIAEGYSVSREKKESFPLTVTSAQKNPTAFYLCASSIAGTGIHEQYFGPGTRLTVT.

The chain has TRBV18 and TRBJ1-3, with a possible D match to TRBD1 (5 bases). The CDR3 extends over 17 amino acids. V lost 3 bases and J 0 bases, leaving 15 bases between the germline ends. The germline CDR1 and CDR2 sequences are KGHSH and LQKENI. The CDR3 protein is CASSPSTDRSSGNTIYF. The DNA of the CDR3 is TGTGCCAGCTCACCTTCAACCGACAGAAGCTCTGGAAACACCATATATTTT.

The genes are TRBV4-3 and TRBJ1-6; D perhaps matches TRBD1 (5 bases). CDR3 length equals 15 residues. Germline V CDR1 and CDR2: LGHNA, YSLEER. Trimming removed 1 base at V and 7 bases at J, with 11 bases between. In DNA form, the CDR3 reads TGCGCCAGCAGCCAAGTGGGCAGGGCGAATTCACCCCTCCACTTT. Translated, it gives CASSQVGRANSPLHF.

The chain links TRBV15 to TRBJ1-5; 7 nucleotides line up with TRBD1. The germline V gene has CDR1 LNHNV and CDR2 YYDKDF (reference sequence). V was pared by 5 bases and J by 1 base, with 8 bases of the junction left unmatched. The length of the CDR3 is 16 residues. DNA of the CDR3: TGTGCCACCAGCCCGTACCGGGACAGAAGCAATCAGCCCCAGCATTTT. It translates to CATSPYRDRSNQPQHF.

The genes are TRBV2 and TRBJ2-7; TRBD2 agrees at 7 bases. Germline trimming cut 8 bases from V and 5 bases from J; bases unmatched to any gene: 15. CDR1 is SNHLY, CDR2 FYNNEI, per germline. The CDR3 runs 15 residues. In DNA form, the CDR3 reads TGTGCCAGCGATGGTGCGACTAGCCGGATCCACGAGCAGTACTTC. Encoded protein: CASDGATSRIHEQYF.

The genes are TRBV9 and TRBJ2-1; 8 nucleotides line up with TRBD2. This CDR3 contains 15 residues. With 0 bases clipped from V and 10 bases from J, the junction kept 9 bases outside the gene matches. Germline-derived CDR1 and CDR2 are SGDLS and YYNGEE. The CDR3 here is CASSVATGGVREQFF. In nucleotides, the CDR3 is TGTGCCAGCAGCGTAGCTACGGGGGGGGTCCGCGAGCAGTTCTTC.

The chain combines TRBV7-9 with TRBJ2-3, with a possible D match to TRBD1 (5 bases). Trimming cost V 1 base and J 0 bases, with 11 bases left between them. CDR3 length: 16 residues. The germline CDR1 and CDR2 sequences are SEHNR and FQNEAQ (reference sequence). The CDR3 loop is CASSLGQGGSTDTQYF. The CDR3 region has the DNA TGTGCCAGCAGCTTAGGTCAGGGTGGGAGCACAGATACGCAGTATTTT.

This chain uses TRBV27 with TRBJ2-7; 8 bases match TRBD1. V gave up 3 bases and J gave up 2 bases; unmatched junction bases: 9. The CDR3 consists of 16 residues. Germline V gene lookup returns CDR1 MNHEY and CDR2 SMNVEV (reference sequence). The CDR3 loop reads CASSFISGGRTYEQYF. In nucleotides, the CDR3 is TGTGCCAGCAGTTTCATTTCAGGGGGCAGGACCTACGAGCAGTACTTC.

CDR3 sequence reads: CASSFRVGGPYEQYF. The CDR3 DNA is TGCGCCAGCAGCTTTAGGGTCGGGGGTCCCTACGAGCAGTACTTC. This rearrangement joins TRBV5-1 to TRBJ2-7; maybe TRBD2 (6 bases). Trimming took off 2 bases at V and 2 bases at J, with 14 bases between the two ends. Germline CDR1 and CDR2: SGHRS and YFSETQ. This CDR3 spans 15 amino acids.

A few counts support this clone. This rearrangement joins TRBV13 to TRBJ2-7; 7 bases are shared with TRBD2. The CDR3 is 16 residues long. The V segment lost 5 bases and the J segment 2 bases; nucleotides outside the gene matches: 12. Per the germline V gene, CDR1 is PRHDT and CDR2 is FYEKMQ (reference sequence). The CDR3 is CASSPPLAGETYEQYF. CDR3 in DNA: TGTGCCAGCAGCCCCCCCTTGGCGGGAGAGACCTACGAGCAGTACTTC.

For the CDR3, the DNA is TGTGCCAGTAGTCCTATGACAGGGACAAACTATGGCTACACCTTC. Its protein is CASSPMTGTNYGYTF. This chain connects TRBV19 to TRBJ1-2; 7 nucleotides line up with TRBD1. Per the germline V gene, CDR1 is LNHDA and CDR2 is SQIVND (reference sequence). CDR3 length: 15 amino acids. After removal of 5 bases from V and 2 bases from J, the junction contained 8 bases not matched to a gene.

The chain carries TRBV30 and TRBJ1-1; D is uncertain. The CDR3 extends over 23 amino acids. Trimming took off 0 bases at V and 5 bases at J, with 40 bases between the two ends. In germline, CDR1 is GTSNPN, CDR2 SVGIG (reference sequence). The chain's CDR3 is CAWSVRCPQDLTLCVNFWTEAFF. The CDR3 coding sequence is TGTGCCTGGAGTGTGAGGTGCCCCCAAGACTTAACACTGTGTGTTAATTTTTGGACTGAAGCTTTCTTT. Drawing the rest from reference TRBV30 and TRBJ1-1, the complete variable domain is SQTIHQWPATLVQPVGSPLSLECTVEGTSNPNLYWYRQAAGRGLQLLFYSVGIGQISSEVPQNLSASRPQDRQFILSSKKLLLSDSGFYLCAWSVRCPQDLTLCVNFWTEAFFGQGTRLTVV.

In this sample, this clone turned up once. The junction departs from germline at one end; a sequencing error may be responsible. The chain links TRBV6-1 to TRBJ1-1; TRBD1 matches 11 bases. The CDR3 covers 17 residues. CDR1 MNHNS and CDR2 SASEGT come from the germline V gene. The CDR3 reads CASIERDRGGEDTEAFF. The CDR3 DNA follows: TGTGCCAGCATTGAAAGGGACAGGGGGGGGGAGGACACTGAAGCTTTCTTT.

The gene calls are TRBV19 and TRBJ2-4, with D maybe TRBD1 (5 bases). The CDR3 extends over 14 amino acids. Germline V lookup: CDR1 LNHDA, CDR2 SQIVND (reference sequence). Between the trimmed V and J ends, which lost 1 base and 6 bases, there was a span of 10 bases. CDR3 DNA sequence: TGTGCCAGTAGTATAGGCCAGGGATTAAACATTCAGTACTTC. Its translation is CASSIGQGLNIQYF.

The CDR3 bases are TGTGCCAGCTCACCGACAGGGGAAAAATCTGAAGCTTTCTTT. Translation gives CASSPTGEKSEAFF. This chain joins TRBV18 and TRBJ1-1, with TRBD1 identical over 8 bases. The junction had 6 bases not matched to a gene; V was cut back by 3 bases and J by 6 bases. This CDR3 is built from 14 residues. Looked up from germline, CDR1 is KGHSH and CDR2 is LQKENI.

This clone came up once. The CDR3 region is CASALSSQETQYF. The CDR3 DNA follows: TGTGCCAGCGCCCTATCTAGCCAAGAGACCCAGTACTTC. This rearrangement joins TRBV27 to TRBJ2-5; D ambiguous. This CDR3 spans 13 amino acids. V was pared by 8 bases and J by 1 base, with 11 bases between. Germline CDR1 and CDR2: MNHEY and SMNVEV (reference sequence).

The chain uses TRBV9 and TRBJ2-7, with TRBD1 identical over 10 bases. Germline V gives CDR1 SGDLS, CDR2 YYNGEE. There are 15 residues in the CDR3. V lost 0 bases and J lost 5; bases outside the gene matches: 5. This chain's CDR3 is CASSVGAGQGNEQYF. CDR3 DNA sequence: TGTGCCAGCAGCGTAGGCGCGGGACAGGGGAACGAGCAGTACTTC.

The V and J genes are TRBV27 and TRBJ1-4; no reliable D call. V lost 4 bases and J lost 0, with 15 bases in between. The germline gives CDR1 MNHEY, CDR2 SMNVEV (reference sequence). The CDR3 spans 17 residues. CDR3 protein: CASSWARDTATNEKLFF. CDR3 DNA sequence: TGTGCCAGCAGTTGGGCCCGCGATACAGCAACTAATGAAAAACTGTTTTTT.

The gene calls are TRBV9 and TRBJ2-1; the match to TRBD1 covers 9 bases. V shed 0 bases and J 3 bases; nucleotides not matched to a gene: 4. CDR3 length: 16 residues. The germline V gene has CDR1 SGDLS and CDR2 YYNGEE. In DNA form, the CDR3 reads TGTGCCAGCAGCGTAGCTACGGGACAGGGCTACAATGAGCAGTTCTTC. It translates to CASSVATGQGYNEQFF.

This chain uses TRBV5-4 with TRBJ2-2; 7 nucleotides line up with TRBD1. The CDR3 consists of 16 residues. Germline V lookup: CDR1 SGHNT, CDR2 YYREEE (reference sequence). V was pared by 4 bases and J by 5 bases, with 11 bases of the junction left unmatched. In nucleotides, the CDR3 is TGTGCCAGCAGCCTGCCCGGGACAGAACCAACCGGGGAGCTGTTTTTT. Its translation is CASSLPGTEPTGELFF. Complete variable domain (other parts from reference TRBV5-4 and TRBJ2-2): ETGVTQSPTHLIKTRGQQVTLRCSSQSGHNTVSWYQQALGQGPQFIFQYYREEENGRGNFPPRFSGLQFPNYSSELNVNALELDDSALYLCASSLPGTEPTGELFFGEGSRLTVL.

V is TRBV13 and J is TRBJ2-1; D unclear. V lost 1 base and J lost 0, with 10 bases in between. CDR3 length equals 16 residues. Germline assignment: CDR1 PRHDT and CDR2 FYEKMQ (reference sequence). The CDR3 coding sequence is TGTGCCAGCAGCTTAGAGAGCGAGACCTCCTACAATGAGCAGTTCTTC. The encoded protein is CASSLESETSYNEQFF.

This clone was seen a single time. The J gene is TRBJ2-1, the V gene TRBV4-3; TRBD2 aligns across 11 bases. Germline V CDR1 and CDR2: LGHNA, YSLEER. The CDR3 totals 15 residues. V was clipped by 1 base and J by 6 bases; unmatched bases: 2. The CDR3 spells CASSQVGTSGNEQFF. In DNA form, the CDR3 reads TGCGCCAGCAGCCAAGTCGGGACTAGCGGCAATGAGCAGTTCTTC.

This clone was counted only a few times. The chain is built from TRBV9 and TRBJ2-3; the D is unclear. Germline CDR1 reads SGDLS; CDR2 reads YYNGEE. Trimming cost V 6 bases and J 3 bases, with 11 bases left between them. This CDR3 is 13 amino acids long. The CDR3: CASNPGTTDTQYF. The DNA for the CDR3 is TGTGCCAGCAATCCAGGTACAACAGATACGCAGTATTTT.

The chain carries TRBV29-1 and TRBJ2-2; D unclear. CDR1 and CDR2 (germline): SQVTM, ANQGSEA. The CDR3 covers 12 residues. V lost 2 bases and J lost 2, with 3 bases in between. The CDR3 loop reads CSVEQNTGELFF. The CDR3 bases are TGCAGCGTTGAACAAAACACCGGGGAGCTGTTTTTT.

The rearrangement links TRBV7-9 to TRBJ2-3; 7 bases are shared with TRBD2. This CDR3 has 19 residues. Looked up from germline, CDR1 is SEHNR and CDR2 is FQNEAQ (reference sequence). After removal of 2 bases from V and 2 bases from J, the junction contained 16 bases not matched to a gene. The CDR3 region is CASSLLRGVGGTTTDTQYF. The CDR3 region has the DNA TGTGCCAGCAGCTTATTACGGGGGGTTGGCGGGACGACCACAGATACGCAGTATTTT.

This chain links TRBV6-6 with TRBJ2-7; TRBD2 is a possible D gene (6 bases). The CDR3 covers 16 residues. From germline, CDR1 is MNHNY and CDR2 SVGAGI (reference sequence). Trimming removed 4 bases from V and 0 bases from J, with 16 bases in between. This CDR3 reads CASSLGPSVSSYEQYF. In DNA, the CDR3 is TGTGCCAGCAGTTTGGGACCTAGCGTGAGCTCCTACGAGCAGTACTTC.

The rearrangement uses TRBV25-1 and TRBJ2-1; perhaps TRBD2 as D (5 bases). V was shortened by 2 bases and J by 8 bases, with 10 bases between the two germline ends. This CDR3 is built from 13 residues. Germline V gene lookup returns CDR1 MGHDK and CDR2 SYGVNS. The CDR3 nucleotides read TGTGCCAGCAGTGAACCCGGGGAAGATGAGCAGTTCTTC. This encodes CASSEPGEDEQFF. Complete variable domain (other parts from reference TRBV25-1 and TRBJ2-1): EADIYQTPRYLVIGTGKKITLECSQTMGHDKMYWYQQDPGMELHLIHYSYGVNSTEKGDLSSESTVSRIRTEHFPLTLESARPSHTSQYLCASSEPGEDEQFFGPGTRLTVL.

This clone was counted once. The CDR3 loop reads CASSQDKAGDEQYF. CDR3 coding DNA: TGTGCCAGCAGCCAAGATAAGGCCGGGGACGAGCAGTACTTC. V is TRBV4-2 and J is TRBJ2-7; TRBD2 might be the D (5 bases). Germline CDR1 LGHNA, CDR2 YNFKEQ. The CDR3 runs to 14 residues. V lost 0 bases and J 5 bases, leaving 11 bases between the germline ends.